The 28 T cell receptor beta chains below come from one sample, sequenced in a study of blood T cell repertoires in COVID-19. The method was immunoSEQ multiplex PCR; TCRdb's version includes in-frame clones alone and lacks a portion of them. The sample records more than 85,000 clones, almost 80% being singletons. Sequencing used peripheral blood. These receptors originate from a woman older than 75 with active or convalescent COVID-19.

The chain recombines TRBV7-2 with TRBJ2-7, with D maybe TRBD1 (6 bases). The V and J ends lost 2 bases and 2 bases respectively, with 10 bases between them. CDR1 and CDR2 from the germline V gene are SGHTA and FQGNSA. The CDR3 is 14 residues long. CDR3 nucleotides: TGTGCCAGCAGCTTAATGGGGGCGGCCTACGAGCAGTACTTC. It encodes CASSLMGAAYEQYF.

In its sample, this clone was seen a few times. CDR3 amino acids: CASRSAGGLSYEQYF. The CDR3 DNA sequence: TGTGCCAGCAGAAGCGCAGGGGGCCTGTCCTACGAGCAGTACTTC. The rearrangement links TRBV6-5 to TRBJ2-7; 8 positions agree with TRBD1. With V trimmed by 6 bases and J by 1 base, 8 bases remained unmatched. The CDR3 contains 15 residues. The V gene's germline CDR1 is MNHEY and CDR2 SVGAGI.

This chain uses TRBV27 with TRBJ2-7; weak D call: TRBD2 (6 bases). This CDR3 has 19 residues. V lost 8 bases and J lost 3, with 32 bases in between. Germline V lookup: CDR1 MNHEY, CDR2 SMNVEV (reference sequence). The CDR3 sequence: CASGTPGLPFPPTLYEQYF. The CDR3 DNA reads TGTGCCAGCGGAACACCGGGACTTCCTTTTCCCCCAACGCTCTACGAGCAGTACTTC.

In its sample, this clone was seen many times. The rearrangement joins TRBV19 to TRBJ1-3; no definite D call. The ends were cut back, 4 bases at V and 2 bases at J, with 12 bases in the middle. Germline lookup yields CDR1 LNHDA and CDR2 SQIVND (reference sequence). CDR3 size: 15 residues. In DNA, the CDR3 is TGTGCCAGTAGTACCTCGGGGATTCCTGGAAACACCATATATTTT. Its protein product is CASSTSGIPGNTIYF.

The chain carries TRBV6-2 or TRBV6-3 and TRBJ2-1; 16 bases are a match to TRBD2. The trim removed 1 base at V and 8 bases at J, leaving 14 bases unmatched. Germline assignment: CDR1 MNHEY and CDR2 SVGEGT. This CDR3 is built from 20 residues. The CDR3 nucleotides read TGTGCCAGCAGTTACTGGGTAGTCGGGACTAGCGGGAGGGGTTACGATGAGCAGTTCTTC. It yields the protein CASSYWVVGTSGRGYDEQFF.

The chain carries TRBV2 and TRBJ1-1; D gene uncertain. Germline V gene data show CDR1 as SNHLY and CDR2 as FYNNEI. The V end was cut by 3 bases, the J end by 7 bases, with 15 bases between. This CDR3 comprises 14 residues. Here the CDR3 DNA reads TGTGCCAGCAGTGACCCCGTTATGACTGTTGAAGCTTTCTTT. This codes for CASSDPVMTVEAFF.

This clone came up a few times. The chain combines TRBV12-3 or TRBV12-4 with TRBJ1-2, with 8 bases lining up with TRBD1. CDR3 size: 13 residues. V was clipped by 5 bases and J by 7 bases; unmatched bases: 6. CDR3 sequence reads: CASSRQGIGGYTF. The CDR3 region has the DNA TGTGCCAGCAGTAGACAGGGGATAGGTGGCTACACCTTC.

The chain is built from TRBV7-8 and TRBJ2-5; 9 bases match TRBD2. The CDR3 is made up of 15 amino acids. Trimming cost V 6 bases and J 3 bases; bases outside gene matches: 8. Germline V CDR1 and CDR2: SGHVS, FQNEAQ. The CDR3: CASSHAGGSEETQYF. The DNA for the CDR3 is TGTGCCAGCAGTCACGCGGGAGGGAGTGAAGAGACCCAGTACTTC. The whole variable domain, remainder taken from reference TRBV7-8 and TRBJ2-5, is GAGVSQSPRYKVAKRGQDVALRCDPISGHVSLFWYQQALGQGPEFLTYFQNEAQLDKSGLPSDRFFAERPEGSVSTLKIQRTQQEDSAVYLCASSHAGGSEETQYFGPGTRLLVL.

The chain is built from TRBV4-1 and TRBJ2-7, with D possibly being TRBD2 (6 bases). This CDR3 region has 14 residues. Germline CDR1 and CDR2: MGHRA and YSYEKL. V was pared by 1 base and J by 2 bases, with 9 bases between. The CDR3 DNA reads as TGCGCCAGCAGCCAAGTTGAGCGGGCCTACGAGCAGTACTTC. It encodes CASSQVERAYEQYF.

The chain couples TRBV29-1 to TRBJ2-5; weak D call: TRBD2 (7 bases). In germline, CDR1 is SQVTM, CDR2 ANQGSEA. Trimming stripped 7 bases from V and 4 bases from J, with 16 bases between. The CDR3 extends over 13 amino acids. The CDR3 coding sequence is TGCAGCGCTCGGAGGGGGGAGGGAGAGACCCAGTACTTC. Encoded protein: CSARRGEGETQYF.

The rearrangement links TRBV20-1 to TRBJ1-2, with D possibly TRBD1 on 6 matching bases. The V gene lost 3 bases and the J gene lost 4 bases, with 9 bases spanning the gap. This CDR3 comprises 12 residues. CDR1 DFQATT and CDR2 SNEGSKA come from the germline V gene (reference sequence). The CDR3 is CSASGQTYGYTF. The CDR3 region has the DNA TGCAGTGCTAGTGGACAGACCTATGGCTACACCTTC.

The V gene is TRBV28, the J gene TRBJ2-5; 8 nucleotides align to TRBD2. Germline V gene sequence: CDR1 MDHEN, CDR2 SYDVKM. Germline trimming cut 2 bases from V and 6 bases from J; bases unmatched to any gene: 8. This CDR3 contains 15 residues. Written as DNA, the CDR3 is TGTGCCAGCAGTTTACGCCCCAGCGGGAGCCAGACCCAGTACTTC. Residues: CASSLRPSGSQTQYF.

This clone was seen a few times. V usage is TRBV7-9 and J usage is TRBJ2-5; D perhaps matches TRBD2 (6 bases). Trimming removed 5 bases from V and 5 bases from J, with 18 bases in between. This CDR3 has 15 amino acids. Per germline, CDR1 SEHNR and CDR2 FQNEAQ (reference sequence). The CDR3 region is CASSRIQGGGETQYF. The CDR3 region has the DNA TGTGCCAGCAGCCGTATCCAGGGAGGTGGGGAGACCCAGTACTTC. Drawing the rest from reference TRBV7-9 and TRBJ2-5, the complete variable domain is DTGVSQNPRHKITKRGQNVTFRCDPISEHNRLYWYRQTLGQGPEFLTYFQNEAQLEKSRLLSDRFSAERPKGSFSTLEIQRTEQGDSAMYLCASSRIQGGGETQYFGPGTRLLVL.

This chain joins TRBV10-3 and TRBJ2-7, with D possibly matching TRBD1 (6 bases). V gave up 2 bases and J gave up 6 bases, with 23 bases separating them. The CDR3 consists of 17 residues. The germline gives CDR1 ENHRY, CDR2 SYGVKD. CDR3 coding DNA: TGTGCCATCAGTGAGCCACGACAACTTATTACCAGGGGCGAGCAGTACTTC. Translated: CAISEPRQLITRGEQYF.

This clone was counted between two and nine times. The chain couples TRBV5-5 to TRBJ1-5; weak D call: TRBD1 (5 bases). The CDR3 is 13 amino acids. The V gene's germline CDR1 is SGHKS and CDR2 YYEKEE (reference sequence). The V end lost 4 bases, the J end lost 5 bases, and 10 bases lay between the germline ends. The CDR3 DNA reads TGTGCCAGCAGCCTAGACAGCTATCAGCCCCAGCATTTT. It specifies CASSLDSYQPQHF.

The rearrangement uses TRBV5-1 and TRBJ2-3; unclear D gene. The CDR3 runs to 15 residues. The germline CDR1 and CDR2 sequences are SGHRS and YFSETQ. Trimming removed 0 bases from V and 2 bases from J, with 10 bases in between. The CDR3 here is CASSLEWADTDTQYF. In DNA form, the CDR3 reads TGCGCCAGCAGCTTGGAGTGGGCAGACACAGATACGCAGTATTTT.

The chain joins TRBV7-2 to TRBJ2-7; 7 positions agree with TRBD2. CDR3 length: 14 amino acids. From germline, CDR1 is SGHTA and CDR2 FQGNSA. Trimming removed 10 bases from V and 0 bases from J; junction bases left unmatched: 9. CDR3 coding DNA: TGTGCCACCGTTAGCGGGCCTCACTCCTACGAGCAGTACTTC. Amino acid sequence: CATVSGPHSYEQYF.

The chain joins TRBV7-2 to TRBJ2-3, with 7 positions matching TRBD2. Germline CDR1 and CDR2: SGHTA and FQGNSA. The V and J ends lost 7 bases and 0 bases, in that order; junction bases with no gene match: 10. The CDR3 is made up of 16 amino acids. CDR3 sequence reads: CASTMVLAVSTDTQYF. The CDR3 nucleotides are TGTGCCAGCACCATGGTTCTAGCGGTCAGCACAGATACGCAGTATTTT.

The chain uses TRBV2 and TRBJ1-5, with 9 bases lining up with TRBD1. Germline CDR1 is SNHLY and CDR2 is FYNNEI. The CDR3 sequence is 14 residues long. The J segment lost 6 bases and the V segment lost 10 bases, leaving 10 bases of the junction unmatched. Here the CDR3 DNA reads TGTGCCACAACGTGGGACAGGGTGGGTCAGCCCCAGCATTTT. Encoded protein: CATTWDRVGQPQHF.

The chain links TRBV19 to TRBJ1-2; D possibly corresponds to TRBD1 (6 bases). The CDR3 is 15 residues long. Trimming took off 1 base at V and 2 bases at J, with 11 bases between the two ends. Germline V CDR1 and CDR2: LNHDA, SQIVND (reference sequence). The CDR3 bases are TGTGCCAGTAGTATAGCTTGGGGGCGGAACTATGGCTACACCTTC. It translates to CASSIAWGRNYGYTF.

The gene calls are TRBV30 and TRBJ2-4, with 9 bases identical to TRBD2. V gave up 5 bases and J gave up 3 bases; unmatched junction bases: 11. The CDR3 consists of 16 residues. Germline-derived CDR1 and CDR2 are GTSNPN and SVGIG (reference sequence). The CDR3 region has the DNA TGTGCCTGGGAGATAGCGGGAGCAGGGGACAAAAACATTCAGTACTTC. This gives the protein CAWEIAGAGDKNIQYF. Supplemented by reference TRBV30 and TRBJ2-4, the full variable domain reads SQTIHQWPATLVQPVGSPLSLECTVEGTSNPNLYWYRQAAGRGLQLLFYSVGIGQISSEVPQNLSASRPQDRQFILSSKKLLLSDSGFYLCAWEIAGAGDKNIQYFGAGTRLSVL.

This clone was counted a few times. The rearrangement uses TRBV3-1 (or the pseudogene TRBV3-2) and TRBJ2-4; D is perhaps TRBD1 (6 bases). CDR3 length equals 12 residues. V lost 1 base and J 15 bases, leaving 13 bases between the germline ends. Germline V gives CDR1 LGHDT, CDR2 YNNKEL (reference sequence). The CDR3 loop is CASSQGQGKRYF. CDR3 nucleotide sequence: TGTGCCAGCAGCCAAGGGCAGGGGAAGCGGTACTTC.

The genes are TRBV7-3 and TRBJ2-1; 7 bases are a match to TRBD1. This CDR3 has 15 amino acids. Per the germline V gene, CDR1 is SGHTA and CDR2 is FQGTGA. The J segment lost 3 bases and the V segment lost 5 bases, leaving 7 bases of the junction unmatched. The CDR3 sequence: CASSIDRAGYNEQFF. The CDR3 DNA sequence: TGTGCCAGCAGCATTGACAGGGCGGGCTACAATGAGCAGTTCTTC.

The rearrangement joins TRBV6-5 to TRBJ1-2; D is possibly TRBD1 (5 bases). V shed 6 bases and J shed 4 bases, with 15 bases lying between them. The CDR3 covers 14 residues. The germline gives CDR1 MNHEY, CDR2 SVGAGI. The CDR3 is CASRPPSRGYGYTF. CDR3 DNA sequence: TGTGCCAGCAGACCCCCTTCTAGGGGCTATGGCTACACCTTC.

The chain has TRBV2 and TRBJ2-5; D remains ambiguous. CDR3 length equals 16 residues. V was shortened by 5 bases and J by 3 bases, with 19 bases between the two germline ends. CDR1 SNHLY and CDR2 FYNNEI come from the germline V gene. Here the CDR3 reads CASSSPSLGGKETQYF. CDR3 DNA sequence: TGTGCCAGCAGTAGCCCAAGCTTAGGCGGAAAAGAGACCCAGTACTTC.

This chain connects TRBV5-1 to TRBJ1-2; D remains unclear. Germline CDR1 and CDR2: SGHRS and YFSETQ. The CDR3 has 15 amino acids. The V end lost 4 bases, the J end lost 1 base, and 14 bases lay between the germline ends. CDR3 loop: CASSPSSTDNYGYTF. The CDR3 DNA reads TGCGCCAGCAGCCCGTCGAGCACAGATAACTATGGCTACACCTTC.

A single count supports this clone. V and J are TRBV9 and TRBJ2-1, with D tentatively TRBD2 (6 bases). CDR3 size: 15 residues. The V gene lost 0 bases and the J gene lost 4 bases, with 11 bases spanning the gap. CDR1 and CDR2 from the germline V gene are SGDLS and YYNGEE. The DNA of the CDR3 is TGTGCCAGCAGCGTAGTTAGCGGTCCATACAATGAGCAGTTCTTC. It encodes CASSVVSGPYNEQFF.

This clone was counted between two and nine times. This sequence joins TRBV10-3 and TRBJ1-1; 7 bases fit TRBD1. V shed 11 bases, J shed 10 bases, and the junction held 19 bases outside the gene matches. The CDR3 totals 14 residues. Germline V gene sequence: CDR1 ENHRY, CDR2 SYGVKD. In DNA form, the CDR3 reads TGTGCCGTAAATCCGACAGGGCGACTGAAAGGAGCTTTCTTT. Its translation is CAVNPTGRLKGAFF.